Listed below are T cell receptor beta chains from one sample, sequenced in a study of response to subunit inactivated influenza vaccine. TCRdb analysed the RT-PCR reads with MiXCR anew, one entry per CDR3 protein. Counted here are 300,000 to 350,000 distinct CDR3 sequences, over 20% occurring once; the ten biggest clones make up 9% to 12%. The source was PBMCs from blood, collected approximately 20 months after vaccination. The receptors were gathered from a man aged 50 to 75 who received an inactivated influenza vaccine. CDR3s include the opening cysteine and the closing phenylalanine or tryptophan. The D gene is left open where the match is weak. Expanded clones are given a class, and other clones once, few, many or no size at all.

TRBJ1-2,.,.,TRBV12-3/TRBV12-4,14,TGTGCCAGCAGTTCCCCCCCCCCTAACTATGGCTACACCTTC,CASSSPPPNYGYTF
TRBJ2-5,.,.,TRBV5-1,14,TGCGCCAGCAGCTTGATAGATCGTTCAGAGACCCAGTACTTC,CASSLIDRSETQYF
TRBJ2-7,.,TRBD2,TRBV25-1,14,TGTGCCAGCAGTGAATTAGCGGGAGATCACGAGCAGTACTTC,CASSELAGDHEQYF
TRBJ1-5,many,.,TRBV4-1,15,TGCGCCAGCAGCCACCAGGAATATAGCAATCAGCCCCAGCATTTT,CASSHQEYSNQPQHF
TRBJ1-6,many,.,TRBV10-3,12,TGTGCCATCAAGGGGGGTCTATCACCCCTCCACTTT,CAIKGGLSPLHF
TRBJ2-7,.,TRBD1,TRBV10-3,14,TGTGCCATCAGCGCACAGGGGCCTTCGGGGGAGCAGTACTTC,CAISAQGPSGEQYF
TRBJ1-3,.,.,TRBV5-6,17,TGTGCCAGCACCCCTGGGGGGCGGACGATCTCTGGAAACACCATATATTTT,CASTPGGRTISGNTIYF
TRBJ2-7,few,.,TRBV10-3,16,TGTGCCATCACCCGAAATCGGGCTTCGGTAACCTACGAGCAGTACTTC,CAITRNRASVTYEQYF
TRBJ1-6,few,.,TRBV18,16,TGTGCCAGCTCACCACCCCCAGGCTCCTATAATTCACCCCTCCACTTT,CASSPPPGSYNSPLHF
TRBJ2-3,.,.,TRBV6-6,12,TGTGCCAGCAGTCACCGCACAGATACGCAGTATTTT,CASSHRTDTQYF
TRBJ2-1,once,.,TRBV24-1,16,TGTGCCACCAGTGATTTACGGGCGGGATCCTACAATGAGCAGTTCTTC,CATSDLRAGSYNEQFF
TRBJ2-3,.,TRBD2,TRBV20-1,14,TGCAGTGCTAGAGTAGCGGGGGGCACAGATACGCAGTATTTT,CSARVAGGTDTQYF
TRBJ2-1,.,.,TRBV24-1,11,TGTGCCACGGGTTCCTACAATGAGCAGTTCTTC,CATGSYNEQFF
TRBJ2-3,many,.,TRBV12-2,17,TGTGCAAGTCGCTTAGCGAGTCGGGGGGGATACACAGATACGCAGTATTTT,CASRLASRGGYTDTQYF
TRBJ1-2,few,.,TRBV19,16,TGTGCCAGTAGTATAGGCGGGACGGATTCTAACTATGGCTACACCTTC,CASSIGGTDSNYGYTF
TRBJ1-2,many,TRBD1,TRBV10-3,13,TGTGCCACAAAGGGTCTGTCAGGGGGCGGCTACACCTTC,CATKGLSGGGYTF
TRBJ1-2,many,TRBD1,TRBV20-1,15,TGCAGTGCTAGATTGCCGGGACAGAAGAACTATGGCTACACCTTC,CSARLPGQKNYGYTF
TRBJ2-1,.,TRBD1,TRBV20-1,13,TGCAGTGATAAGGGACAGGGCTACAATGAGCAGTTCTTC,CSDKGQGYNEQFF
TRBJ2-3,few,TRBD2,TRBV20-1,15,TGCAGTGCCGACCCCTTTCGGGGGGGCTCAGATACGCAGTATTTT,CSADPFRGGSDTQYF
TRBJ2-1,.,TRBD1,TRBV7-6,15,TGTGCCAGCAGCCCTCGGACAGGTCCCTACAATGAGCAGTTCTTC,CASSPRTGPYNEQFF
TRBJ2-7,.,.,TRBV20-1,12,TGCAGTGCAACCGCCGGGAGCTACGAGCAGTACTTC,CSATAGSYEQYF
TRBJ2-5,.,.,TRBV29-1,13,TGCAGCGGGGGGAGAGGGATCGGAGAGACCCAGTACTTC,CSGGRGIGETQYF
TRBJ2-2,few,TRBD2,TRBV11-2,18,TGTGCCAGCAGCACCCGACTAGCGGGATCTCCGAACACCGGGGAGCTGTTTTTT,CASSTRLAGSPNTGELFF
TRBJ2-5,many,TRBD1,TRBV4-2,15,TGTGCCAGCAGCCGAGGGGGACAGCCACAAGAGACCCAGTACTTC,CASSRGGQPQETQYF
TRBJ2-2,.,TRBD1,TRBV11-2,18,TGTGCCAGCAGCAGTAGTAAGATGACAGGGCGAAACACCGGGGAGCTGTTTTTT,CASSSSKMTGRNTGELFF
TRBJ1-1,.,TRBD1,TRBV18,15,TGTGCCAGCTCACCTCCGACAGGGAAGGACACTGAAGCTTTCTTT,CASSPPTGKDTEAFF
TRBJ1-2,many,.,TRBV6-2/TRBV6-3,14,TGTGCCAGCAGTTACTTGGACAGCAACTATGGCTACACCTTC,CASSYLDSNYGYTF
TRBJ1-2,few,TRBD1,TRBV5-1,14,TGCGCCAGCAGCTTGGGGACAGGGGACTATGGCTACACCTTC,CASSLGTGDYGYTF
TRBJ1-4,.,TRBD1,TRBV28,20,TGTGCCACGACAGGGGTTAATCGAGGGTTTACCGTGCTGCGTATTGAAAAACTGTTTTTT,CATTGVNRGFTVLRIEKLFF
TRBJ1-3,few,.,TRBV7-2,14,TGTGCCAGCAGCTTAGAGGGGGTCGGAAACACCATATATTTT,CASSLEGVGNTIYF
TRBJ2-7,.,TRBD1,TRBV12-3/TRBV12-4,16,TGTGCCAGCAGTTTACCCCGAACAGGGGGAGTATACGAGCAGTACTTC,CASSLPRTGGVYEQYF
TRBJ1-6,few,.,TRBV5-1,14,TGCGCCAGCAGCCCTGGAGAGGGTAGATCACCCCTCCACTTT,CASSPGEGRSPLHF
TRBJ1-4,few,.,TRBV14,13,TGTGCCAGCAGCCCCCGTTCCCGCGGTTCACTGTTTTTT,CASSPRSRGSLFF
TRBJ2-1,few,TRBD2,TRBV5-1,14,TGCGCCAGCAGCGGGACTAGCGGGAGTAATGAGCAGTTCTTC,CASSGTSGSNEQFF
TRBJ1-1,few,.,TRBV6-2/TRBV6-3,16,TGTGCCAGCAGTTACGAGTCAGGGTTGCTGAACACTGAAGCTTTCTTT,CASSYESGLLNTEAFF
TRBJ1-5,.,.,TRBV6-5,14,TGTGCCAGCAGTTACTCGAACAGGAATCAGCCCCAGCATTTT,CASSYSNRNQPQHF
TRBJ2-3,few,.,TRBV7-2,14,TGTGCCAGCAGCTTAAATCCCCACACAGATACGCAGTATTTT,CASSLNPHTDTQYF
TRBJ1-4,.,.,TRBV11-2,16,TGTGCCAGCAGCTTATATGATAAAGCAACTAATGAAAAACTGTTTTTT,CASSLYDKATNEKLFF
TRBJ1-1,many,.,TRBV7-9,13,TGTGCCAGCAGTTTGGTACTCAACACTGAAGCTTTCTTT,CASSLVLNTEAFF
TRBJ2-2,few,.,TRBV6-1,15,TGTGCCAGCAGTCCGGGATGGGGAGGCACCGGGGAGCTGTTTTTT,CASSPGWGGTGELFF
TRBJ1-1,.,TRBD1,TRBV4-3,16,TGCGCCAGCAGCCAGGACAGGGCTTGGGTGAACACTGAAGCTTTCTTT,CASSQDRAWVNTEAFF
TRBJ2-3,.,.,TRBV14,13,TGTGCCAGCAGCCAAGTCCCCACACATACGCAGTATTTT,CASSQVPTHTQYF
TRBJ2-3,.,.,TRBV29-1,19,TGCAGCGCTGGACCCCGGGACCCACGGCTTTTAAAAGGAGCAGATACGCAGTATTTT,CSAGPRDPRLLKGADTQYF
TRBJ2-5,.,TRBD2,TRBV5-1,13,TGCGCCAGCAGGCGGGAGATCGGAGAGACCCAGTACTTC,CASRREIGETQYF
TRBJ1-2,few,.,TRBV3-1,16,TGTGCCAGCAGCCAAGACTTGGGCAGGCAACACTATGGCTACACCTTC,CASSQDLGRQHYGYTF
TRBJ2-7,.,.,TRBV3-1,13,TGTGCCAGCAGCCAAGGGACGGCCTTCAAGCAGTACTTC,CASSQGTAFKQYF
TRBJ2-7,.,.,TRBV10-3,14,TGTGCCATCAGTACAGATCCCAGCTCCTACGAGCAGTACTTC,CAISTDPSSYEQYF
TRBJ1-5,few,.,TRBV20-1,15,TGCAGTGCTTCGAAGGTCCAGCCTAGCAATCAGCCCCAGCATTTT,CSASKVQPSNQPQHF
TRBJ1-3,few,.,TRBV6-5,15,TGTGCCAGCAGTTACTCGTGGGCGCCCGGAAACACCATATATTTT,CASSYSWAPGNTIYF
TRBJ2-5,few,TRBD2,TRBV12-3/TRBV12-4,15,TGTGCCAGCAGAACAGGACTAGCGAGGACCTGGACCCAGTACTTC,CASRTGLARTWTQYF
TRBJ1-1,few,.,TRBV7-9,14,TGTGCCAGCAGCCTAGGACTGGGAAACACTGAAGCTTTCTTT,CASSLGLGNTEAFF
TRBJ2-3,many,TRBD2,TRBV10-3,14,TGTGCCATCAGTGATGGGCTAGCGGGAGGTACGCAGTATTTT,CAISDGLAGGTQYF
TRBJ2-1,.,TRBD2,TRBV7-2,14,TGTGCCAGCAGCTTAGAAGCGGGGGCTTATGAGCAGTTCTTC,CASSLEAGAYEQFF
TRBJ1-4,.,.,TRBV2,16,TGTGCCAGCAGTGAAGGGCGGGAGGACCCTAATGAAAAACTGTTTTTT,CASSEGREDPNEKLFF
TRBJ1-1,many,.,TRBV12-3/TRBV12-4,12,TGTGCCAGCTTGCCGGGGAACACTGAAGCTTTCTTT,CASLPGNTEAFF
TRBJ2-5,.,.,TRBV10-3,13,TGTGCCATCAGTGAGGGTGAAAGGGAGACCCAGTACTTC,CAISEGERETQYF